This TCR beta chain was identified in a study of sequential checkpoint blockade in melanoma. Study at large: Randomization was 1:1 between first-line nivolumab→ipilimumab and ipilimumab→nivolumab. Maintenance nivolumab came after either treatment sequence.

Details on this clone: A read error likely explains this, since a far larger clone differs by one base. Additional DNA sequences in this sample encode the identical CDR3.

The assay was immunoSEQ multiplex PCR, and TCRdb's table has in-frame clones only and misses some. The data hold roughly 5,000 clones, with around 50% observed a single time. The treatment: randomized to nivolumab then ipilimumab (arm A) or the reverse (arm B). None of the patients previously received DNA-damaging chemotherapy. Sorted cells were live CD3+CD8+, lacking CD19 and CD56, from PBMCs. The clonotype was recovered from a human donor with melanoma. The sequencing here drew on CD8+ T cells sorted from blood (inferred from file names), taken from a patient given nivolumab and ipilimumab in sequence.

CDR3 DNA sequence: TGTGCCAGCAGCCAAGTTCCGGGACAGGGAGACAATGATCAGTTCTTC. Amino acids: CASSQVPGQGDNDQFF. The chain couples TRBV14 to TRBJ2-1; 9 nucleotides agree with TRBD1. This CDR3 is built from 16 residues. Germline values: CDR1 SGHDN, CDR2 FVKESK.